Listed below are T cell receptor beta chains from one sample, sequenced in a study of T cells in Graves' hyperthyroidism and ophthalmopathy. A single record per CDR3 protein comes from TCRdb applying MiXCR to the multiplex PCR reads. This sample has about 540,000 distinct CDR3 sequences; more than 45% occur once, and the top ten carry approximately 8.4%. The sample taken for sequencing was peripheral blood or thyroid tissue (not recorded which). All receptors come from a young woman with Graves' hyperthyroidism. The CDR3 runs from the conserved cysteine through the conserved F or W. D genes are given only for firm matches. A row's size may be missing; if present it is once, few, many or a size class.

size | D | J | V | CDR3 | DNA
. | . | TRBJ2-2 | TRBV25-1 | CASSELSLGNTGELFF | TGTGCCAGCAGTGAATTAAGTTTGGGGAACACCGGGGAGCTGTTTTTT
. | TRBD2 | TRBJ2-1 | TRBV7-9 | CASSQSGGNNEQFF | TGTGCCAGCAGCCAGAGCGGGGGGAACAATGAGCAGTTCTTC
. | TRBD1 | TRBJ1-6 | TRBV20-1 | CSASPGTGLGSPLHF | TGCAGTGCTAGTCCCGGGACAGGGTTGGGATCACCCCTCCACTTT
many | . | TRBJ1-4 | TRBV2 | CASSDHRVNEKLFF | TGTGCCAGCAGTGATCACAGGGTTAATGAAAAACTGTTTTTT
. | . | TRBJ1-2 | TRBV12-3/TRBV12-4 | CASSFGQANYGYTF | TGTGCCAGCAGCTTCGGACAAGCTAACTATGGCTACACCTTC
. | TRBD2 | TRBJ2-7 | TRBV7-9 | CASSSWVAGGYF | TGTGCCAGCAGTTCATGGGTAGCGGGAGGGTACTTC
few | . | TRBJ1-1 | TRBV10-3 | CAVEPTQDPRTEAFF | TGTGCCGTTGAGCCTACACAGGATCCCCGAACTGAAGCTTTCTTT
once | . | TRBJ1-4 | TRBV3-1 | CASSLRGEKLVF | TGTGCCAGCAGCCTACGGGGTGAAAAACTGGTTTTT
. | . | TRBJ2-3 | TRBV27 | CASSLSGALQYF | TGTGCCAGCAGTCTCAGCGGAGCTCTGCAGTATTTT
many | . | TRBJ1-1 | TRBV7-9 | CASSSRDVGNTEAFF | TGTGCCAGCAGCTCCCGGGACGTGGGGAACACTGAAGCTTTCTTT
. | TRBD1 | TRBJ1-2 | TRBV19 | CASKPDRGYGYTF | TGTGCCAGTAAGCCGGACAGGGGCTATGGCTACACCTTC
many | TRBD1 | TRBJ1-1 | TRBV27 | CASSWGTGLNTEAFF | TGTGCCAGCAGTTGGGGGACAGGGCTGAACACTGAAGCTTTCTTT
few | . | TRBJ1-2 | TRBV19 | CASDQGNYGYTF | TGTGCCAGCGATCAGGGCAACTATGGCTACACCTTC
. | . | TRBJ2-6 | TRBV10-3 | CARIEANVLTF | TGTGCCCGGATAGAGGCCAACGTCCTGACTTTC
. | TRBD1 | TRBJ1-2 | TRBV20-1 | CSAHPDRAYGYTF | TGCAGTGCCCATCCGGACAGGGCGTATGGCTACACCTTC
many | TRBD1 | TRBJ2-7 | TRBV9 | CASSVGQGHDEQYF | TGTGCCAGCAGCGTGGGACAGGGGCACGACGAGCAGTACTTC
. | . | TRBJ1-6 | TRBV20-1 | CSAGGLNSPLHF | TGCAGTGCCGGGGGGCTTAATTCACCCCTCCACTTT
many | . | TRBJ2-5 | TRBV12-3/TRBV12-4 | CASTQTGVETQYF | TGTGCCAGCACTCAGACAGGTGTCGAGACCCAGTACTTC
. | . | TRBJ1-1 | TRBV7-8 | CASSLLAEAFF | TGTGCCAGCAGCCTCCTGGCTGAAGCTTTCTTT
medium-sized | . | TRBJ1-1 | TRBV25-1 | CASSEWGTRNTEAFF | TGTGCCAGCAGTGAATGGGGTACTAGGAACACTGAAGCTTTCTTT
many | . | TRBJ2-5 | TRBV7-9 | CASRTQAETQYF | TGTGCCAGCCGGACCCAAGCGGAGACCCAGTACTTC
. | . | TRBJ1-2 | TRBV30 | CAWSVFENYGYTF | TGTGCCTGGAGTGTATTCGAGAACTATGGCTACACCTTC
few | . | TRBJ1-5 | TRBV5-4 | CASREGQPEVLGNQPQHF | TGTGCCAGCAGAGAGGGGCAGCCCGAGGTTTTGGGCAATCAGCCCCAGCATTTT
. | TRBD1 | TRBJ1-1 | TRBV27 | CAGYRGCTEAFF | TGTGCCGGGTACAGGGGATGTACTGAAGCTTTCTTT
. | . | TRBJ1-2 | TRBV19 | CASSIRLFGGDNYGYTF | TGTGCCAGTAGTATCAGGTTGTTCGGGGGGGATAACTATGGCTACACCTTC
. | TRBD2 | TRBJ2-5 | TRBV10-3 | CAITGGSPPETQYF | TGTGCCATCACTGGCGGGAGCCCTCCGGAGACCCAGTACTTC
. | TRBD1 | TRBJ2-7 | TRBV4-2 | CASSQVTGDYEQYF | TGTGCCAGCAGCCAAGTCACAGGGGACTACGAGCAGTACTTC
. | . | TRBJ2-2 | TRBV27 | CASSRRLPKNTGELFF | TGTGCCAGCAGTCGCCGACTGCCTAAGAACACCGGGGAGCTGTTTTTT
. | TRBD2 | TRBJ2-3 | TRBV4-2 | CASSASGAGTDTQYF | TGTGCCAGCAGCGCTAGCGGTGCGGGGACAGATACGCAGTATTTT
many | TRBD1 | TRBJ1-5 | TRBV24-1 | CATSDPGTGGTNQPQHF | TGTGCCACCAGTGATCCCGGGACAGGGGGCACAAATCAGCCCCAGCATTTT
. | . | TRBJ2-7 | TRBV14 | CASSQPGVPEQYF | TGTGCCAGCAGCCAACCAGGAGTGCCCGAGCAGTACTTC
few | . | TRBJ1-4 | TRBV18 | CASATRQGQEKLFF | TGTGCCAGCGCAACTCGCCAGGGACAAGAAAAACTGTTTTTT
. | . | TRBJ2-3 | TRBV10-1 | CATKGGLTDTQYF | TGCGCCACAAAGGGAGGACTCACAGATACGCAGTATTTT
. | . | TRBJ1-1 | TRBV10-3 | CAISESGRDTEAFF | TGTGCCATCAGTGAGTCGGGGAGGGACACTGAAGCTTTCTTT
. | TRBD1 | TRBJ2-7 | TRBV29-1 | CSVGDSYYEQYF | TGCAGCGTGGGGGACAGTTACTACGAGCAGTACTTC
. | . | TRBJ1-1 | TRBV7-6 | CASSSLFMSPEAFF | TGTGCCAGCAGCTCGCTATTTATGAGCCCTGAAGCTTTCTTT
many | . | TRBJ1-4 | TRBV6-4 | CASSEGQSTNEKLFF | TGTGCCAGCAGTGAGGGTCAGTCAACTAATGAAAAACTGTTTTTT
once | TRBD2 | TRBJ2-5 | TRBV25-1 | CTPDGLAGGPDETQYF | TGTACCCCAGACGGACTAGCGGGAGGGCCGGACGAGACCCAGTACTTC
many | . | TRBJ2-7 | TRBV6-2/TRBV6-3 | CASRRDSYEQYF | TGTGCCAGCAGAAGGGACTCCTACGAGCAGTACTTC
many | . | TRBJ1-5 | TRBV7-6 | CASSFSGGPQHF | TGTGCCAGCAGCTTTAGTGGTGGGCCCCAGCATTTT
many | . | TRBJ1-5 | TRBV12-3/TRBV12-4 | CASSLRTGRNQPQHF | TGTGCCAGCAGTTTGCGTACAGGGCGCAATCAGCCCCAGCATTTT
. | TRBD2 | TRBJ2-7 | TRBV6-1 | CASRADLAGTFYEQYF | TGTGCCAGCAGAGCCGACCTAGCGGGAACTTTCTACGAGCAGTACTTC
many | . | TRBJ2-5 | TRBV20-1 | CSARGQEGETQYF | TGCAGTGCTAGAGGGCAAGAGGGAGAGACCCAGTACTTC
many | . | TRBJ1-1 | TRBV7-8 | CASTLSARNTEAFF | TGTGCCAGCACCCTATCCGCGCGGAACACTGAAGCTTTCTTT
many | . | TRBJ1-6 | TRBV24-1 | CATSGGHHNSPLHF | TGTGCCACCAGTGGAGGACATCATAATTCACCCCTCCACTTT